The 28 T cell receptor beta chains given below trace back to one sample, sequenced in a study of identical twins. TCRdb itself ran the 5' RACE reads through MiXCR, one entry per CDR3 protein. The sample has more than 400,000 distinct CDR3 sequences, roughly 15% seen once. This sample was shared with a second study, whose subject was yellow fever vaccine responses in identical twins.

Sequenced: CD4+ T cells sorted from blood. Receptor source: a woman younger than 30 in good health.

CDR3 protein: CASSPGLAGGQFF. The CDR3 DNA reads as TGTGCCAGCAGCCCGGGACTAGCGGGAGGGCAGTTCTTC. V is TRBV2 and J is TRBJ2-1; 15 nucleotides align to TRBD2. Looked up from germline, CDR1 is SNHLY and CDR2 is FYNNEI. V dropped 6 bases and J dropped 12; count of bases not matched to a gene: 3. The length of the CDR3 is 13 residues. The full variable domain, completed using reference TRBV2 and TRBJ2-1, is EPEVTQTPSHQVTQMGQEVILRCVPISNHLYFYWYRQILGQKVEFLVSFYNNEISEKSEIFDDQFSVERPDGSNFTLKIRSTKLEDSAMYFCASSPGLAGGQFFGPGTRLTVL.

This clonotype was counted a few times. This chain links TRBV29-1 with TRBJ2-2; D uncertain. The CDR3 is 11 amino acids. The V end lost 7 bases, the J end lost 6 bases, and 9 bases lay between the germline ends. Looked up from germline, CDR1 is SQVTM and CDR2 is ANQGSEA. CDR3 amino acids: CSAHGSGELFF. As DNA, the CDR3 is TGCAGCGCCCATGGGTCCGGGGAGCTGTTTTTT.

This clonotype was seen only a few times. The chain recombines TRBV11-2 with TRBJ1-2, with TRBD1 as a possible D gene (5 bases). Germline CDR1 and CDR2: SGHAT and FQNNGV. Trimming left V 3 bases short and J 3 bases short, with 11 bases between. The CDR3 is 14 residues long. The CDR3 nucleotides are TGTGCCAGCAGCTTGGCAGGGTTGCACTATGGCTACACCTTC. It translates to CASSLAGLHYGYTF. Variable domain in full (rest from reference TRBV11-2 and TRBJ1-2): EAGVAQSPRYKIIEKRQSVAFWCNPISGHATLYWYQQILGQGPKLLIQFQNNGVVDDSQLPKDRFSAERLKGVDSTLKIQPAKLEDSAVYLCASSLAGLHYGYTFGSGTRLTVV.

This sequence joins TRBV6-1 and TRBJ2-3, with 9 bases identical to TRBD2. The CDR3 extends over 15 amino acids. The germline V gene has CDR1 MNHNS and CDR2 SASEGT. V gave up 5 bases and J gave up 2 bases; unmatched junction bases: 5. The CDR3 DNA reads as TGTGCCAGCAGTCCGGGACTAGCATACACAGATACGCAGTATTTT. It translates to CASSPGLAYTDTQYF.

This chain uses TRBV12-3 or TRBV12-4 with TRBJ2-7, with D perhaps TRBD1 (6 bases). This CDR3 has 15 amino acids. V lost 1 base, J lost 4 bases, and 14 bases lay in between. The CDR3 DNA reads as TGTGCCAGCAGTTTAGGCCAGGGCAGGGGATACGAGCAGTACTTC. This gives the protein CASSLGQGRGYEQYF.

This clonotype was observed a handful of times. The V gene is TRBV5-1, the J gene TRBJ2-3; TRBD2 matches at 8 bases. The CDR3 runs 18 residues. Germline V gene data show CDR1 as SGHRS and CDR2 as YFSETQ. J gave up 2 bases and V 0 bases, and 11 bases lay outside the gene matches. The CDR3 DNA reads TGCGCCAGCAGCTTGGTGAGCGGGAGCCATTTGTCCACAGATACGCAGTATTTT. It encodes CASSLVSGSHLSTDTQYF.

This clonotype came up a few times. Here the CDR3 DNA reads TGCAGTGCTAGAGGGCAGGGCGGCCTTCAGAACACTGAAGCTTTCTTT. Translation gives CSARGQGGLQNTEAFF. This sequence joins TRBV20-1 and TRBJ1-1, with D possibly TRBD1 on 5 matching bases. Trimming removed 1 base from V and 1 base from J, with 16 bases in between. The CDR3 has 16 amino acids. From germline, CDR1 is DFQATT and CDR2 SNEGSKA (reference sequence).

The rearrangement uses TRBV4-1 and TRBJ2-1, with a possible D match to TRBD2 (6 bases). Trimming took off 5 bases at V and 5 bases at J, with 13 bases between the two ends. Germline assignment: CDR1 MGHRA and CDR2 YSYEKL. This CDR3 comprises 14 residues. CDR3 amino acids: CASSGTLGNNEQFF. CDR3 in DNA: TGCGCCAGCAGCGGGACTCTAGGGAACAATGAGCAGTTCTTC.

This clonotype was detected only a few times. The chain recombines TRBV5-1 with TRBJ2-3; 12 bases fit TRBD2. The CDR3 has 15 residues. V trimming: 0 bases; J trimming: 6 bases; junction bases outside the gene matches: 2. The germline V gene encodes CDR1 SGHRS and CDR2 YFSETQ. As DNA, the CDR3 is TGCGCCAGCAGCTTGGTAGGGACTAGCGGGGATACGCAGTATTTT. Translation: CASSLVGTSGDTQYF.

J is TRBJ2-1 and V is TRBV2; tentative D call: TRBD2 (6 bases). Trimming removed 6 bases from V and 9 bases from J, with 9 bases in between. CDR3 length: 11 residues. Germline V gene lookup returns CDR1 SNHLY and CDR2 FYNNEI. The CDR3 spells CASRASAEQFF. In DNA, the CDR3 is TGTGCCAGCAGGGCTAGCGCTGAGCAGTTCTTC. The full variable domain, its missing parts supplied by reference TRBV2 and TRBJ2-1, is EPEVTQTPSHQVTQMGQEVILRCVPISNHLYFYWYRQILGQKVEFLVSFYNNEISEKSEIFDDQFSVERPDGSNFTLKIRSTKLEDSAMYFCASRASAEQFFGPGTRLTVL.

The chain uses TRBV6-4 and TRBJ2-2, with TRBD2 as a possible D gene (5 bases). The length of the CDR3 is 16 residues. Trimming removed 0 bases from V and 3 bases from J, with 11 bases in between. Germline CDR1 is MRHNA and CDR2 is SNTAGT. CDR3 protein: CASSDSGSAHTGELFF. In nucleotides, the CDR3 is TGTGCCAGCAGTGACTCGGGTAGCGCCCACACCGGGGAGCTGTTTTTT.

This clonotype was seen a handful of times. The CDR3 DNA sequence: TGTGCCAGCAGCCAGGACATTTCCACAGATACGCAGTATTTT. Its translation is CASSQDISTDTQYF. The genes are TRBV7-2 and TRBJ2-3, with D possibly being TRBD1 (5 bases). Germline V gives CDR1 SGHTA, CDR2 FQGNSA. V was cut by 5 bases and J by 2 bases, with 11 bases left in between. This CDR3 has 14 amino acids.

The DNA for the CDR3 is TGTGCCAGCAGTTTAGACCCGGGACTAGCGGGATTCACAGATACGCAGTATTTT. Residues: CASSLDPGLAGFTDTQYF. The chain recombines TRBV12-3 or TRBV12-4 with TRBJ2-3; 13 nucleotides agree with TRBD2. The CDR3 spans 18 residues. V was pared by 1 base and J by 2 bases, with 6 bases of the junction left unmatched.

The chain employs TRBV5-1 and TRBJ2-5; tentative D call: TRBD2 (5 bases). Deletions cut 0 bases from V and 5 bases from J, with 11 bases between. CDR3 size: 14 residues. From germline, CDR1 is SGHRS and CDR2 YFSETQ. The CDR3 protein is CASSLGPGSETQYF. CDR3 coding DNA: TGCGCCAGCAGCTTGGGGCCGGGATCTGAGACCCAGTACTTC. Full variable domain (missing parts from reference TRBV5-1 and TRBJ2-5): KAGVTQTPRYLIKTRGQQVTLSCSPISGHRSVSWYQQTPGQGLQFLFEYFSETQRNKGNFPGRFSGRQFSNSRSEMNVSTLELGDSALYLCASSLGPGSETQYFGPGTRLLVL.

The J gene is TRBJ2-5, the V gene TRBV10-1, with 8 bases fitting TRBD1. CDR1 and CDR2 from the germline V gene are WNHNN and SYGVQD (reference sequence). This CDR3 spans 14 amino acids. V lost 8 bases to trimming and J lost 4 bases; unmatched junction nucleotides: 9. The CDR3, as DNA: TGCGCCAGCTCCTTGGACAGGGCCCGAGAGACCCAGTACTTC. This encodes CASSLDRARETQYF.

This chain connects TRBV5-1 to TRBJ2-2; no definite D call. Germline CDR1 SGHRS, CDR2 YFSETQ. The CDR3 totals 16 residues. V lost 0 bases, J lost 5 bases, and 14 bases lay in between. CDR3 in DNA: TGCGCCAGCAGCTTGGCTCGGACGGCCATTACCGGGGAGCTGTTTTTT. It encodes CASSLARTAITGELFF.

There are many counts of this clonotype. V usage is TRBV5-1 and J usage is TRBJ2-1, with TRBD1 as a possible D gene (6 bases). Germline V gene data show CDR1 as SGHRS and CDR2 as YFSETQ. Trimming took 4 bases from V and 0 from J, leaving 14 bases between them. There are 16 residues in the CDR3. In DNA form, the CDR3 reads TGCGCCAGCAGCGAGGTCGGACAGTACTCCTACAATGAGCAGTTCTTC. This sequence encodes CASSEVGQYSYNEQFF.

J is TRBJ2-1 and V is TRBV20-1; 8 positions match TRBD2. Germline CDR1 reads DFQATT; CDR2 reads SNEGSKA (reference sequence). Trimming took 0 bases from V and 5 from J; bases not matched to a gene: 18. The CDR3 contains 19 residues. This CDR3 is CSARDRVFGGRLWNNEQFF. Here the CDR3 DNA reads TGCAGTGCTAGAGATAGGGTGTTCGGCGGGAGGCTTTGGAACAATGAGCAGTTCTTC.

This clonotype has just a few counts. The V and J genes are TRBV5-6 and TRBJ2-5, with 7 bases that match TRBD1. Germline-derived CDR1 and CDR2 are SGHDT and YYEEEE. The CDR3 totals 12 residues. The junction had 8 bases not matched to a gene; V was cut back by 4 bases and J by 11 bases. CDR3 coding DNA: TGTGCCAGCAGCCTCGACAGGGATGCACAGTACTTC. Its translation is CASSLDRDAQYF.

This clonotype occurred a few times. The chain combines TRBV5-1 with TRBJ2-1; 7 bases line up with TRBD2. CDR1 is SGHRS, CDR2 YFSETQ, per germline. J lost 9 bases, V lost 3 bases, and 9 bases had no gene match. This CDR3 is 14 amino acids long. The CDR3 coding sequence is TGCGCCAGCAGCTATAGCGGGCCGGACGGTGAGCAGTTCTTC. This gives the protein CASSYSGPDGEQFF.

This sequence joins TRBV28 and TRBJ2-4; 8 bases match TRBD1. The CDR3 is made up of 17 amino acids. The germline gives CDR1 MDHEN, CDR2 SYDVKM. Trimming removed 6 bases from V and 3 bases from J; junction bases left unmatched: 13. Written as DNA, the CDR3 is TGTGCCAGCAGCAAAAATACAGGGGGATTGGGCAAAAACATTCAGTACTTC. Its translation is CASSKNTGGLGKNIQYF. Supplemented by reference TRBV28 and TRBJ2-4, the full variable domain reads DVKVTQSSRYLVKRTGEKVFLECVQDMDHENMFWYRQDPGLGLRLIYFSYDVKMKEKGDIPEGYSVSREKKERFSLILESASTNQTSMYLCASSKNTGGLGKNIQYFGAGTRLSVL.

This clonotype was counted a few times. CDR3 in DNA: TGTGCCAGCAGTTCTGGAGGAAGGTATGAGCAGTTCTTC. It is translated as CASSSGGRYEQFF. The J gene is TRBJ2-1, the V gene TRBV12-3 or TRBV12-4; D possibly corresponds to TRBD2 (5 bases). The CDR3 extends over 13 amino acids. V was trimmed by 4 bases and J by 8 bases, leaving 12 bases between them.

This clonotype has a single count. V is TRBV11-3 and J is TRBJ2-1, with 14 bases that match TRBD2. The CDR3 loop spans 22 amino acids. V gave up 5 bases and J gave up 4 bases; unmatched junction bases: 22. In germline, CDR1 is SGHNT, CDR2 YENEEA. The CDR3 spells CASSIGRTPGTSGRLEYNEQFF. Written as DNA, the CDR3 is TGTGCCAGCAGCATAGGACGCACTCCTGGGACTAGCGGGAGATTAGAGTACAATGAGCAGTTCTTC.

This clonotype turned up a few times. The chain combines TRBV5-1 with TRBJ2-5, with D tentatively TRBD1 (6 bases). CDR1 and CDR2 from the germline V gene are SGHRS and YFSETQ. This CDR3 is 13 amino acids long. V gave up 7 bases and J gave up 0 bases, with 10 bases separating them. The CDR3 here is CASRTADQETQYF. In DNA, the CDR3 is TGCGCCAGCCGGACAGCAGACCAAGAGACCCAGTACTTC.

The CDR3 loop is CSASVAGGPERKTQYF. The CDR3 DNA follows: TGCAGTGCTAGTGTCGCGGGAGGGCCCGAAAGGAAGACCCAGTACTTC. V and J are TRBV20-1 and TRBJ2-5, with 9 bases that match TRBD2. The J segment lost 6 bases and the V segment lost 3 bases, leaving 14 bases of the junction unmatched. The V gene's germline CDR1 is DFQATT and CDR2 SNEGSKA (reference sequence). CDR3 length equals 16 residues.

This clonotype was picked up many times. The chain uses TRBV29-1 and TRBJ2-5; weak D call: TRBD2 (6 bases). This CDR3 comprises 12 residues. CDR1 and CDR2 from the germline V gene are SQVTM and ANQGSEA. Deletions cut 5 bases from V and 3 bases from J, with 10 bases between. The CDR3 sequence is CSVFSGEETQYF. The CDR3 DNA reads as TGCAGCGTTTTTAGCGGAGAAGAGACCCAGTACTTC.

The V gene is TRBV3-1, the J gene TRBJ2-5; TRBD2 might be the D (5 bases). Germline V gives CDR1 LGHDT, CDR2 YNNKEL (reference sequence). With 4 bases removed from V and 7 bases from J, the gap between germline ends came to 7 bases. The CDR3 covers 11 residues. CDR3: CASSRRGTQYF. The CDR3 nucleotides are TGTGCCAGCAGCCGTCGGGGGACCCAGTACTTC.

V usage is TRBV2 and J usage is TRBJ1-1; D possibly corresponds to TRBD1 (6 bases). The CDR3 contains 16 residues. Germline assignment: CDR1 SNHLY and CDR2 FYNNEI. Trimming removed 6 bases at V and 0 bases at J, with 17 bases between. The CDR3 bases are TGTGCCAGCAGCGCAACAGGGTTGGGAATGAACACTGAAGCTTTCTTT. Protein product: CASSATGLGMNTEAFF. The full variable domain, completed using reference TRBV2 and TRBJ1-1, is EPEVTQTPSHQVTQMGQEVILRCVPISNHLYFYWYRQILGQKVEFLVSFYNNEISEKSEIFDDQFSVERPDGSNFTLKIRSTKLEDSAMYFCASSATGLGMNTEAFFGQGTRLTVV.